The rows below give T cell receptor beta chains drawn from one sample of a study of T cell repertoires in cytomegalovirus infection. No cognate antigen is known for these TCRs. Each CDR3 protein is one row after TCRdb ran MiXCR on the reads. The sample holds a few hundred thousand distinct CDR3 sequences, 40% seen once. Sequencing used cultured PBMCs, obtained from culture after CMV antigen stimulation. The source is a human donor in good health (CMV status not recorded). Some clones in this sample may be carry-over from other donors' samples. The CDR3 runs from the conserved cysteine through the conserved F or W. Fields, in order: D gene, V gene, J gene, clone size, CDR3 DNA, CDR3 protein. A D gene is named only where the DNA matches it firmly. Size values are once, few and many counts, or a class for expanded clones, and some rows have none.

-	TRBV7-2	TRBJ2-7	-	TGTGCCAGCAGCCTCGGAACCACCCGTCTCGAGCAGTACTTC	CASSLGTTRLEQYF
TRBD2	TRBV7-9	TRBJ2-7	many	TGTGCCAGCAGCTTAGCCGGGGGGGAGCAGTACTTC	CASSLAGGEQYF
TRBD1	TRBV20-1	TRBJ1-6	few	TGCAGTGCGAGGGACAGTTTAGATTCACCCCTCCACTTT	CSARDSLDSPLHF
TRBD2	TRBV20-1	TRBJ2-1	-	TGCAGTGCTAGAGGCCCCATGGGACTAGCGGGGGGTCCCTACAATGAGCAGTTCTTC	CSARGPMGLAGGPYNEQFF
TRBD2	TRBV6-5	TRBJ2-1	-	TGTGCCAGCAGTTGGAGCCTAGCGGGGACATTACTCAATGAGCAGTTCTTC	CASSWSLAGTLLNEQFF
-	TRBV6-1	TRBJ2-1	-	TGTGCCAGCACCTGGGTGCAGGTAGATTACAATGAGCAGTTCTTC	CASTWVQVDYNEQFF
-	TRBV6-8	TRBJ1-5	-	TGTGCCAGCAGTCGCCGAAGGGTGCAGCCCCAGCATTTT	CASSRRRVQPQHF
TRBD2	TRBV28	TRBJ2-5	-	TGTGCCAGCAGCGACCTAGCGGGGTACCAAGAGACCCAGTACTTC	CASSDLAGYQETQYF
-	TRBV12-3/TRBV12-4	TRBJ1-6	-	TGTGCCAGCAGTTACGGCTACTATAATTCACCCCTCCACTTT	CASSYGYYNSPLHF
-	TRBV28	TRBJ2-7	few	TGTGCCAGCAGTTTGGGCGAGGAGCAGTACTTC	CASSLGEEQYF
-	TRBV25-1	TRBJ1-2	few	TGTGCCAGCAGTGAATACACTAACTATGGCTACACCTTC	CASSEYTNYGYTF
TRBD1	TRBV2	TRBJ2-2	few	TGTGCCACAAACCGGGACAGGGACACCGGGGAGCTGTTTTTT	CATNRDRDTGELFF
-	TRBV29-1	TRBJ2-1	few	TGCAGCGTTGCGGGCACTAAAAGCTCCTACAATGAGCAGTTCTTC	CSVAGTKSSYNEQFF
TRBD1	TRBV2	TRBJ2-7	-	TGTGCCAGCAGTGCAACTGGGACAGGGGGAAAGTACGAGCAGTACTTC	CASSATGTGGKYEQYF
-	TRBV20-1	TRBJ1-6	-	TGCAGTGCTACCTGGCATAGAGATTCACCCCTCCACTTT	CSATWHRDSPLHF
-	TRBV28	TRBJ1-2	once	TGTGCCAGCAGTCAGAGGGGTGTGGGCTATGGCTACACCTTC	CASSQRGVGYGYTF
-	TRBV6-1	TRBJ2-7	few	TGTGCCAGCAGTGTGGGATACTACGAGCAGTACTTC	CASSVGYYEQYF
-	TRBV12-3/TRBV12-4	TRBJ2-1	few	TGTGCCAGCAGTCTCAGACCAGGGGCCAATGAGCAGTTCTTC	CASSLRPGANEQFF
-	TRBV6-5	TRBJ2-7	-	TGTGCCAGCAGTCGCGCGGACGAGCAGTACTTC	CASSRADEQYF
TRBD1	TRBV12-3/TRBV12-4	TRBJ2-5	few	TGTGCCAGCAGTTTTAGGACAGGTATGGGAGAGACCCAGTACTTC	CASSFRTGMGETQYF
TRBD1	TRBV7-4	TRBJ2-5	-	TGTGCCAGCAGCTTACCAATCCCGGACAGGGGAAGGCGCGAGACCCAGTACTTC	CASSLPIPDRGRRETQYF
-	TRBV7-6	TRBJ2-3	-	TGTGCCAGCAGCGCCGTTCTAGCGCTCACAGATACGCAGTATTTT	CASSAVLALTDTQYF
TRBD1	TRBV12-3/TRBV12-4	TRBJ1-5	-	TGTGCCAGCAGCCAGGGACAGCAGAATCAGCCCCAGCATTTT	CASSQGQQNQPQHF
-	TRBV4-1	TRBJ1-2	-	TGCGCCAGCAGCCAACAGGGGACAAGATACTATGGCTACACCTTC	CASSQQGTRYYGYTF
TRBD2	TRBV7-2	TRBJ2-5	few	TGTGCCAGCAGCTATTCCGGGACTAGCGGGGGGGGGGGTGGGACCCAGTACTTC	CASSYSGTSGGGGGTQYF
-	TRBV12-3/TRBV12-4	TRBJ1-5	-	TGTGCCAGCAGCAAAGGGGGGGTGAGGCAGCCCCAGCATTTT	CASSKGGVRQPQHF
TRBD2	TRBV4-2	TRBJ2-1	-	TGTGCCAGCAGCCAAGAAGCCACTAGCGAATACAATGAGCAGTTCTTC	CASSQEATSEYNEQFF
TRBD1	TRBV28	TRBJ1-5	-	TGTGCCAGCAGTTGGACAGGCTATCAGCCCCAGCATTTT	CASSWTGYQPQHF
TRBD2	TRBV10-3	TRBJ2-1	-	TGTGCCATCAAGGCCAGCGGGAGGGCCAATGAGCAGTTCTTC	CAIKASGRANEQFF
TRBD1	TRBV4-1	TRBJ2-1	few	TGCGCCAGCAGCCGACCTTCCGGACAGGGTTTCAATGAGCAGTTCTTC	CASSRPSGQGFNEQFF
TRBD1	TRBV7-2	TRBJ1-2	-	TGTGCCAGCAGCTTGGGGACAGGCGACTTCTATGGCTACACCTTC	CASSLGTGDFYGYTF
TRBD1	TRBV7-2	TRBJ2-1	-	TGTGCCAGCAGCCCCGACAGGGGGGGATACAATGAGCAGTTCTTC	CASSPDRGGYNEQFF
TRBD1	TRBV4-1	TRBJ2-5	-	TGCGCCAGCAGCCCGGGACAGGGGATGGGGACCCAGTACTTC	CASSPGQGMGTQYF
-	TRBV7-2	TRBJ1-2	-	TGTGCCAGCAGCTTAGCCCAGGGGAGGTTGGATGGCTACACCTTC	CASSLAQGRLDGYTF
TRBD1	TRBV12-3/TRBV12-4	TRBJ1-5	-	TGTGCCAGCAGTCCGAGGACAGGGGGCGGTTTCCAGCCCCAGCATTTT	CASSPRTGGGFQPQHF
-	TRBV7-2	TRBJ1-2	many	TGTGCCAGCAGCTTAGGCAGGGGCGAGGGCTACACCTTC	CASSLGRGEGYTF
-	TRBV6-5	TRBJ2-5	-	TGTGCCAGCACTAAAAATACGGGGGGCGAAGAGACCCAGTACTTC	CASTKNTGGEETQYF
-	TRBV4-3	TRBJ2-7	-	TGCGCCAGCAGCCAAGATCCACGTACGGGCTACGAGCAGTACTTC	CASSQDPRTGYEQYF